Below, one TCR beta chain is given with its context. The CDR3 runs to 15 residues. CDR1 and CDR2 from the germline V gene are SGHVS and FQNEAQ. Trimming left V 4 bases short and J 7 bases short, with 16 bases between. This record comes from a study of shared T cell receptors in the human thymus. The method was immunoSEQ multiplex PCR; TCRdb's version includes in-frame clones alone and lacks a portion of them. Of more than 550,000 clones listed, roughly 88% are singletons. These same records also appear under a second study, on human thymus T cells.

The specimen was thymocytes. The receptor was derived from a girl less than two years old with a congenital heart defect. This chain joins TRBV7-8 and TRBJ1-4, with D tentatively TRBD1 (6 bases). The CDR3 here is CASSSKTGCGEKLFF. The CDR3 region has the DNA TGTGCCAGCAGCTCAAAAACAGGGTGTGGTGAAAAACTGTTTTTT.